The rows below give T cell receptor beta chains drawn from one sample of a study of blood T cell repertoires in COVID-19. Clones were sequenced by immunoSEQ multiplex PCR, and TCRdb holds only the in-frame ones, with some missing. The sample has some 240,000 clones, about 80% seen once. The specimen was PBMCs or T cells enriched from blood (not recorded which). Every receptor here comes from a man aged 50 to 60 who had recovered from COVID-19. CDR3s include the opening cysteine and the closing phenylalanine or tryptophan. Each record gives: V gene, D gene, J gene, clone size, CDR3 DNA, CDR3 protein. The D gene is left open where the match is weak. Expanded clones get a size class; other rows say once, few or many, or leave the size out.

V: TRBV7-8; D: -; J: TRBJ1-6; size: -; DNA: TGTGCCAGCAGCTATCGGGTCCCTACCTCCTATAATTCACCCCTCCACTTT; CDR3: CASSYRVPTSYNSPLHF
V: TRBV10-3; D: TRBD2; J: TRBJ2-2; size: -; DNA: TGTGCCATCAGTGAGTTGACTAGCGTGGCCGGGGAGCTGTTTTTT; CDR3: CAISELTSVAGELFF
V: TRBV18; D: -; J: TRBJ1-3; size: -; DNA: TGTGCCAGCTCACCGCGGCTCTCTGGAAACACCATATATTTT; CDR3: CASSPRLSGNTIYF
V: TRBV19; D: -; J: TRBJ2-2; size: -; DNA: TGTGCCAGTCGCGGGGGCGCGTTGTTTCGCGGGGAGCTGTTTTTT; CDR3: CASRGGALFRGELFF
V: TRBV28; D: -; J: TRBJ2-3; size: -; DNA: TGTGCCAGCAGTTTATCCGCGGGATTCACAGATACGCAGTATTTT; CDR3: CASSLSAGFTDTQYF
V: TRBV5-6; D: -; J: TRBJ1-1; size: few; DNA: TGTGCCAGCAGCTTAACGGAGGCGGGAGCTTTCTTT; CDR3: CASSLTEAGAFF
V: TRBV28; D: -; J: TRBJ2-2; size: once; DNA: TGTGCCAGCAGTTTTCGCGGAGTCGACACCGGGGAGCTGTTTTTT; CDR3: CASSFRGVDTGELFF
V: TRBV6-5; D: -; J: TRBJ1-2; size: few; DNA: TGTGCCAGCAGCCGGGACACGAGGGCATATGGCTACACCTTC; CDR3: CASSRDTRAYGYTF
V: TRBV27; D: TRBD2; J: TRBJ2-1; size: -; DNA: TGTGCCAGCAGTTCCTCACTAGCGTCTACGACGAATGAGCAGTTCTTC; CDR3: CASSSSLASTTNEQFF
V: TRBV18; D: -; J: TRBJ1-2; size: -; DNA: TGTGCCAGCTCACCCGGTGCTAACTATGGCTACACCTTC; CDR3: CASSPGANYGYTF
V: TRBV18; D: TRBD1; J: TRBJ1-2; size: -; DNA: TGTGCCAGCTCACTCGGGACAGGGTATGGCTACACCTTC; CDR3: CASSLGTGYGYTF
V: TRBV4-1; D: TRBD2; J: TRBJ2-1; size: -; DNA: TGCGCCAGCAGCCAAGAGACCGGCGCGGGGGGGCCGCGGAATGAGCAGTTCTTC; CDR3: CASSQETGAGGPRNEQFF
V: TRBV3-1/TRBV3-2; D: -; J: TRBJ2-1; size: -; DNA: TGTGCCAGCAGCCAACTCTACAATGAGCAGTTCTTC; CDR3: CASSQLYNEQFF
V: TRBV19; D: -; J: TRBJ1-1; size: -; DNA: TGTGCCAGTAGTTTCGGTTTCTTT; CDR3: CASSFGFF
V: TRBV9; D: -; J: TRBJ2-1; size: -; DNA: TGTGCCAGCAGCGTGGGCCACCCTTACAATGAGCAGTTCTTC; CDR3: CASSVGHPYNEQFF
V: TRBV6-5; D: -; J: TRBJ2-3; size: -; DNA: TGTGCCAGCACCAGACAGACACTCACAGATACGCAGTATTTT; CDR3: CASTRQTLTDTQYF
V: TRBV19; D: -; J: TRBJ1-1; size: -; DNA: TGTGCCAGTAAGGTGGACTACACTGAAGCTTTCTTT; CDR3: CASKVDYTEAFF
V: TRBV7-2; D: TRBD2; J: TRBJ2-7; size: -; DNA: TGTGCCAGCAGCGTCGGGACTAGCCTCTCAGGAGGCTACGAGCAGTACTTC; CDR3: CASSVGTSLSGGYEQYF
V: TRBV5-1; D: -; J: TRBJ2-7; size: once; DNA: TGCGCCAGCAGCTTGGTTGGGCTAGCGATCTCCTACGAGCAGTACTTC; CDR3: CASSLVGLAISYEQYF
V: TRBV5-6; D: -; J: TRBJ1-6; size: -; DNA: TGTGCCAGCAGCTTGGTGGGGGCGGGCCACCAAGTTTCACCCCTCCACTTT; CDR3: CASSLVGAGHQVSPLHF
V: TRBV15; D: TRBD2; J: TRBJ2-1; size: -; DNA: TGTGCCACCAGCGTTCCCGGGACTAGCGTAGGGGATGAGCAGTTCTTC; CDR3: CATSVPGTSVGDEQFF
V: TRBV7-2; D: -; J: TRBJ2-3; size: -; DNA: TGTGCCAGCAGCTTAAACGGGTTCACAGATACGCAGTATTTT; CDR3: CASSLNGFTDTQYF
V: TRBV27; D: TRBD2; J: TRBJ2-1; size: -; DNA: TGTGCCAGCAGTTTAAGGCTAGCGGGGGGATACAATGAGCAGTTCTTC; CDR3: CASSLRLAGGYNEQFF
V: TRBV7-2; D: -; J: TRBJ2-1; size: once; DNA: TGTGCCAGCAGCTTAGCTTCCGCCTACAATGAGCAGTTCTTC; CDR3: CASSLASAYNEQFF
V: TRBV11-3; D: TRBD2; J: TRBJ2-1; size: -; DNA: TGTGCCAGCAGCACCAGCGGGAGCTCCTACAATGAGCAGTTCTTC; CDR3: CASSTSGSSYNEQFF
V: TRBV19; D: -; J: TRBJ1-5; size: -; DNA: TGTGCCAGTACCACAGGGATGAATAGCAATCAGCCCCAGCATTTT; CDR3: CASTTGMNSNQPQHF
V: TRBV5-1; D: TRBD2; J: TRBJ2-2; size: -; DNA: TGCGCCAGCAGCCCGGACGGGGGGGCCGGGGAGCTGTTTTTT; CDR3: CASSPDGGAGELFF